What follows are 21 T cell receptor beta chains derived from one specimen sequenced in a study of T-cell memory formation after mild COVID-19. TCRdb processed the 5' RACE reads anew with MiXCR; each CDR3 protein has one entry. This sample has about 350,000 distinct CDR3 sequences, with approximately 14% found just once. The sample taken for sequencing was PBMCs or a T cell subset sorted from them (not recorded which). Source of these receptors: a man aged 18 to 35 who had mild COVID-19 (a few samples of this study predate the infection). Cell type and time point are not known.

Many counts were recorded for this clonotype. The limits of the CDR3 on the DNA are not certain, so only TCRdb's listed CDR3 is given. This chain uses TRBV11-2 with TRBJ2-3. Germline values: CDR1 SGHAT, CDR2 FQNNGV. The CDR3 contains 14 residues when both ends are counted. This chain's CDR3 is CASSTSGSTDTQYF.

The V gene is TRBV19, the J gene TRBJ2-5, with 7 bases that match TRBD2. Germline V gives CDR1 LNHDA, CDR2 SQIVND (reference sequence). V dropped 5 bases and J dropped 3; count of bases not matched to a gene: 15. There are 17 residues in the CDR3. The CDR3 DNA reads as TGTGCCAGTAGTCCCCGGGCGACCCGGGGAGGGAAAGAGACCCAGTACTTC. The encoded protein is CASSPRATRGGKETQYF.

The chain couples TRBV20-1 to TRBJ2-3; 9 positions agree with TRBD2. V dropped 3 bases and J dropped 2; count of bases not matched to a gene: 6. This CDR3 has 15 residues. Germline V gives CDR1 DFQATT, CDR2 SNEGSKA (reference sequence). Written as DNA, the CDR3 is TGCAGTGCTAGTGTAGCGGGGGCGTCCACAGATACGCAGTATTTT. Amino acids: CSASVAGASTDTQYF.

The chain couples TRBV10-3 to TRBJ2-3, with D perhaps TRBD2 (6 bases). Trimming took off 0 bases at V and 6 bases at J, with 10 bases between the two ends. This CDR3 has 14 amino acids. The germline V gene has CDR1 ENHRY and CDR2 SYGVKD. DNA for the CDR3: TGTGCCATCAGTGAGTCGACTCGGGGGGATACGCAGTATTTT. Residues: CAISESTRGDTQYF.

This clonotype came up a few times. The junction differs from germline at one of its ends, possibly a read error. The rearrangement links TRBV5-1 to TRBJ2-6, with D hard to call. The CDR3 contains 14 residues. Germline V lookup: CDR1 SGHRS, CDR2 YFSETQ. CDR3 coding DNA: TGCACCAGCCGGCCAACCTCTGGGGCCAACGTCCTGACTTTC. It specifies CTSRPTSGANVLTF.

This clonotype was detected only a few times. In DNA form, the CDR3 reads TGTGCCAGCAGGGGACAGGGCGCCTACAATGAGCAGTTCTTC. Translation: CASRGQGAYNEQFF. The V call is TRBV6-2 or TRBV6-3, the J call TRBJ2-1; 9 nucleotides align to TRBD1. CDR1 MNHEY and CDR2 SVGEGT come from the germline V gene. V was clipped by 6 bases and J by 2 bases; unmatched bases: 2. This CDR3 has 14 amino acids.

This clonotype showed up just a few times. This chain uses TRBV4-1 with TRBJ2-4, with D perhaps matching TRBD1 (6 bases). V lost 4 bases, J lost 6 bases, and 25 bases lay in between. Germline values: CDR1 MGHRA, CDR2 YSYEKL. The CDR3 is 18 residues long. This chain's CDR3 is CASSPRFFQGLGVNIQYF. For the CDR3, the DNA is TGCGCCAGCAGCCCGCGGTTCTTCCAGGGGCTTGGGGTAAACATTCAGTACTTC.

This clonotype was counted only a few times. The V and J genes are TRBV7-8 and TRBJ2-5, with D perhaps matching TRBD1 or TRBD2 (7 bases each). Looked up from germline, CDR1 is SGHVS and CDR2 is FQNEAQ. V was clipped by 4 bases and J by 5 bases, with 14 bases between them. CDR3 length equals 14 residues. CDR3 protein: CASSWGGGGETQYF. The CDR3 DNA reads TGTGCCAGCAGCTGGGGAGGGGGCGGCGAGACCCAGTACTTC. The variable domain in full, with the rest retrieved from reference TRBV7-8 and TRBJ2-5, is GAGVSQSPRYKVAKRGQDVALRCDPISGHVSLFWYQQALGQGPEFLTYFQNEAQLDKSGLPSDRFFAERPEGSVSTLKIQRTQQEDSAVYLCASSWGGGGETQYFGPGTRLLVL.

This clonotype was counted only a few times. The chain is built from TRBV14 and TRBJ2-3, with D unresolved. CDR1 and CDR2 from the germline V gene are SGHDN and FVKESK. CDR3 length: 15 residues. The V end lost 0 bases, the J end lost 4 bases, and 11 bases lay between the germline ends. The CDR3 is CASSQDVAGADTQYF. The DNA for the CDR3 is TGTGCCAGCAGCCAAGATGTGGCTGGGGCAGATACGCAGTATTTT.

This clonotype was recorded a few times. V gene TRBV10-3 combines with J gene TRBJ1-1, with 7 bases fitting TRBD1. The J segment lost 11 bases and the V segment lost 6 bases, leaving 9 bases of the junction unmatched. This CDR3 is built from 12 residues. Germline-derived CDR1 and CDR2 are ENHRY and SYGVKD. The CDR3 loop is CAIRATDRVAFF. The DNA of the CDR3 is TGTGCCATCAGGGCAACCGACAGGGTCGCTTTCTTT.

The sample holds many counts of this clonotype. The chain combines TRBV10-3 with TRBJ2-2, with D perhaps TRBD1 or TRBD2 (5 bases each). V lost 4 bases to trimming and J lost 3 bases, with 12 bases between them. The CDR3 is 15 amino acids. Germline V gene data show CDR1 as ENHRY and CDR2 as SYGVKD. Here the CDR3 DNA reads TGTGCCATCAGTGCCGGGACGACTTACACCGGGGAGCTGTTTTTT. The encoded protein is CAISAGTTYTGELFF.

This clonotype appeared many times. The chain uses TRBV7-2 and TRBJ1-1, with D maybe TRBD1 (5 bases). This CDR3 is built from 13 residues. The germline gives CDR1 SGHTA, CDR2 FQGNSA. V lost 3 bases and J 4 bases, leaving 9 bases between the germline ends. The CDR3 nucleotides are TGTGCCAGCAGCTTTTGGGGCCCCACTGAAGCTTTCTTT. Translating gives CASSFWGPTEAFF. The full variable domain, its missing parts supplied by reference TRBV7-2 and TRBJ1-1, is GAGVSQSPSNKVTEKGKDVELRCDPISGHTALYWYRQSLGQGLEFLIYFQGNSAPDKSGLPSDRFSAERTGGSVSTLTIQRTQQEDSAVYLCASSFWGPTEAFFGQGTRLTVV.

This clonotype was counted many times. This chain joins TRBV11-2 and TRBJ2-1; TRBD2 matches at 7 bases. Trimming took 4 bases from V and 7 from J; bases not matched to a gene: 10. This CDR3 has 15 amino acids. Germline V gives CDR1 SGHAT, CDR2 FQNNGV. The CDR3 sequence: CASSSGGISVNEQFF. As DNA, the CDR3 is TGTGCCAGCAGCTCCGGGGGGATCTCGGTGAATGAGCAGTTCTTC.

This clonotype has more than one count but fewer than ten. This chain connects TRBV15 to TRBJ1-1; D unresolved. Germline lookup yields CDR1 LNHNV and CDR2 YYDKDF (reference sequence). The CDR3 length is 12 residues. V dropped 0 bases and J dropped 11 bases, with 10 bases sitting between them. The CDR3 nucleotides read TGTGCCACCAGCAGAGATTCCCCGGAGGCTTTCTTT. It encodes CATSRDSPEAFF.

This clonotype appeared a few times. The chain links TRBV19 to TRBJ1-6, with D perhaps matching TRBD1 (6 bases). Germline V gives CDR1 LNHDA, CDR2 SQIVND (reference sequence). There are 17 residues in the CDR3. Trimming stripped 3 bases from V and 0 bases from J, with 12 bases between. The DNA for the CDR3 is TGTGCCAGTAGTATCTCCTCAGGGGTCTCCTATAATTCACCCCTCCACTTT. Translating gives CASSISSGVSYNSPLHF.

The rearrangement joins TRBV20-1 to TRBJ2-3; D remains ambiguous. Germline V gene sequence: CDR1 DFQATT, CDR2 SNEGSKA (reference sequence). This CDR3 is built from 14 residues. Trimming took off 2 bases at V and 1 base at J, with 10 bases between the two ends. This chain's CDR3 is CSARSETGTDTQYF. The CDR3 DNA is TGCAGTGCTAGATCAGAAACGGGCACAGATACGCAGTATTTT.

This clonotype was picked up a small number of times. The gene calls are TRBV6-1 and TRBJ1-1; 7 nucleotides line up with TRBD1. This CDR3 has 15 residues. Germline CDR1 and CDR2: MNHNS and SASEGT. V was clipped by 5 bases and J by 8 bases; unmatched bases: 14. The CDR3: CASSKNRGALVEAFF. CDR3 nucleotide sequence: TGTGCCAGCAGTAAGAACAGGGGCGCCCTGGTGGAAGCTTTCTTT.

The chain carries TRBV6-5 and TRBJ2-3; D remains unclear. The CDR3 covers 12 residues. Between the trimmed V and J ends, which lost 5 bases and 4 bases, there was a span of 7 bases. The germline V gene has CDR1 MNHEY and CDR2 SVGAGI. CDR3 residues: CASSGNADTQYF. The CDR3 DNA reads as TGTGCCAGCAGTGGGAATGCAGATACGCAGTATTTT.

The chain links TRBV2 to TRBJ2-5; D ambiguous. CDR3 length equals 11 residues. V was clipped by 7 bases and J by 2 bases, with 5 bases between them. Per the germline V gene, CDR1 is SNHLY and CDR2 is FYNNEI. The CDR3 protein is CASKEQETQYF. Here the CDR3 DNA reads TGTGCCAGCAAAGAGCAAGAGACCCAGTACTTC.

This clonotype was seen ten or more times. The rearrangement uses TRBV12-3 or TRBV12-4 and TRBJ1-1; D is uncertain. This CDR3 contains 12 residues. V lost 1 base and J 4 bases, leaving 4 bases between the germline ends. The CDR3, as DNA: TGTGCCAGCAGTTTAGACGTCACTGAAGCTTTCTTT. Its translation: CASSLDVTEAFF.

The CDR3: CASSVTGHAQPQHF. In nucleotides, the CDR3 is TGTGCCAGCAGTGTTACAGGGCACGCTCAGCCCCAGCATTTT. The chain recombines TRBV7-2 with TRBJ1-5; D might be TRBD1 (6 bases). Trimming took 6 bases from V and 6 from J, leaving 15 bases between them. This CDR3 contains 14 residues. The germline CDR1 and CDR2 sequences are SGHTA and FQGNSA.